A selection of T cell receptor beta chains follows, all from one sample in a study of cytomegalovirus exposure and HLA in healthy donors. The protocol was immunoSEQ multiplex PCR, while the TCRdb copy is restricted to in-frame clones and leaves out a portion. The data contain 120,000 or so clones, roughly 84% of them seen just once; the ten biggest clones take up about 6.6%. The source material was PBMCs. Receptors were obtained from a man aged 25 to 40 in good health and CMV-seropositive. Each CDR3 is given with its conserved first and last residue. The order of the fields is clone size, V gene, D gene, J gene, CDR3 length, CDR3 DNA, CDR3 protein. A D gene is named only where the DNA matches it firmly. The size of a clone is reported for some rows only, either as once, few or many, or as a class for expanded clones.

NA,TRBV6-1,NA,TRBJ2-1,13,TGTGCCAGCAGTTTATCTAGCAACAATGAGCAGTTCTTC,CASSLSSNNEQFF
NA,TRBV2,NA,TRBJ1-2,15,TGTGCCAGCAGTGTAGCCCCGGGGGGCAACTATGGCTACACCTTC,CASSVAPGGNYGYTF
NA,TRBV5-1,TRBD1,TRBJ1-1,18,TGCGCCAGCAGCTTGGTGGGGACGGACAGGAGGTCGAACACTGAAGCTTTCTTT,CASSLVGTDRRSNTEAFF
NA,TRBV11-3,TRBD1,TRBJ2-3,16,TGTGCCAGCAGCTTAGGGCAGGGACAGGGCACAGATACGCAGTATTTT,CASSLGQGQGTDTQYF
once,TRBV19,NA,TRBJ1-6,14,TGTGCCAGTAGTCCACAGGGTAATAATTCACCCCTCCACTTT,CASSPQGNNSPLHF
NA,TRBV4-1,NA,TRBJ1-2,17,TGCGCCAGCAGCCACCCAACGAGGGGGAGAAAAAGTAATGGCTACACCTTC,CASSHPTRGRKSNGYTF
NA,TRBV7-2,NA,TRBJ2-1,17,TGTGCCAGCAGCTTAGCCGAGCAGGGGCCCTCCTACAATGAGCAGTTCTTC,CASSLAEQGPSYNEQFF
NA,TRBV23-1,NA,TRBJ1-2,19,TGCGCCAGCAGTCAACCCGAGAAAGGGGGGGGAGGCAATGACTATGGCTACACCTTC,CASSQPEKGGGGNDYGYTF
NA,TRBV19,TRBD2,TRBJ2-3,15,TGTGCCAGTAGCAGAGCGGGGAAGATCACAGATACGCAGTATTTT,CASSRAGKITDTQYF
NA,TRBV5-1,TRBD1,TRBJ1-2,14,TGCGCCAGCAGCTCCCTCCAGGACAGGGCTGGCTACACCTTC,CASSSLQDRAGYTF
NA,TRBV19,NA,TRBJ1-1,14,TGTGCCTCACACAGCGGCACCGTGAACACTGAAGCTTTCTTT,CASHSGTVNTEAFF
NA,TRBV19,NA,TRBJ2-7,14,TGTGCCAGTAGTATAGGCCCAGGGTACTACGAGCAGTACTTC,CASSIGPGYYEQYF
few,TRBV6-6,TRBD1,TRBJ1-5,15,TGTGCCAGCAGTTACGACAGGGGGCAGGGACAGCCCCAGCATTTT,CASSYDRGQGQPQHF
NA,TRBV11-3,NA,TRBJ1-1,15,TGTGCCAGCAGCGGCCACGGTTTGTGGGCCCTTGAAGCTTTCTTT,CASSGHGLWALEAFF
NA,TRBV6-6,NA,TRBJ1-6,13,TGTGCCAGCAGGGCCAGTATGAATTCACCCCTCCACTTT,CASRASMNSPLHF
NA,TRBV18,NA,TRBJ1-2,16,TGTGCCAGCTCACCAGGAGCGGGGGAAGGGTCCTATGGCTACACCTTC,CASSPGAGEGSYGYTF
NA,TRBV7-8,NA,TRBJ2-7,15,TGTGCCAGCAGCTTAGGGGCAGCCTTCTCCTACGAGCAGTACTTC,CASSLGAAFSYEQYF
NA,TRBV5-5,NA,TRBJ2-7,14,TGTGCCAGCAGCTTGGCGTTACAGAGCTACGAGCAGTACTTC,CASSLALQSYEQYF
NA,TRBV7-7,NA,TRBJ2-5,14,TGTGCTAGCAGCTCGGACTTGAATAAAGAGACCCAGTACTTC,CASSSDLNKETQYF
NA,TRBV7-3,TRBD1,TRBJ1-1,13,TGTGCCAGCAGCGCAGGGGGTGACACTGAAGCTTTCTTT,CASSAGGDTEAFF